This TCR beta chain was obtained from a study of blood T cell repertoires in COVID-19. Original data processing: Quantification of nucleated cells was approximated via reference gene primer amplification. Sequencing was performed with immunoSEQ multiplex PCR; in TCRdb, only in-frame clones are kept and a portion is missing. Clonal size and the V and J genes are those of that table, whereas D and trimming came from the DNA. The table has 160,000 or so clones, under 90% seen once. V lost 5 bases and J lost 1, with 8 bases in between. Germline V gene sequence: CDR1 LGHDT, CDR2 YNNKEL (reference sequence). The CDR3 covers 14 residues.

J is TRBJ2-2 and V is TRBV3-1 (or the pseudogene TRBV3-2); a weak D match, TRBD2 (6 bases). This sequence originates from a woman aged 50 to 60 who had recovered from COVID-19. Material for sequencing was PBMCs or T cells enriched from blood (not recorded which). CDR3 in amino acids: CASSSGGNTGELFF. Here the CDR3 DNA reads TGTGCCAGCAGCTCCGGGGGGAACACCGGGGAGCTGTTTTTT.